The TCR beta chain under discussion was sequenced for a study of blood T cell repertoires in COVID-19. Study information: COVID-19 samples from acute and convalescent phases originated in the United States, Italy and Spain. Nucleic acid was either cDNA or gDNA, and it came from T cells, B-cell-depleted T cells, or PBMCs.

As processed by the authors: How many nucleated cells were present was estimated from reference gene primer amplification. The protocol was immunoSEQ multiplex PCR, while the TCRdb copy is restricted to in-frame clones and leaves out a portion. V, J and clone size were drawn from that table, and D and trimming were deduced from the DNA. The table records tens of thousands of clones, 70% to 90% of them present only once. Deletions cut 1 base from V and 7 bases from J, with 10 bases between. The CDR3 length is 13 residues. Per germline, CDR1 LNHDA and CDR2 SQIVND (reference sequence). This TCR came from a man aged 50-59 years in a cohort sampled during active COVID-19. Sequenced sample: peripheral blood. The chain combines TRBV19 with TRBJ1-2; possible D gene TRBD1, 5 bases. CDR3 sequence: CASSIGGGAGYTF. CDR3 DNA sequence: TGTGCCAGTAGTATAGGGGGAGGGGCTGGCTACACCTTC.